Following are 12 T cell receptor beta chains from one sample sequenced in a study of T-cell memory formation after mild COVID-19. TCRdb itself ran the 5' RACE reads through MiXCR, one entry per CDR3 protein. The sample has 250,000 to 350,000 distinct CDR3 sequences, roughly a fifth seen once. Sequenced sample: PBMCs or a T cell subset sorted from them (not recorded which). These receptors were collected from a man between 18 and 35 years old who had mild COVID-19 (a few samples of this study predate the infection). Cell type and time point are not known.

CDR3 sequence: CASSLIEKLFF. The DNA of the CDR3 is TGTGCCAGCAGCTTAATAGAAAAACTGTTTTTT. The chain carries TRBV7-9 and TRBJ1-4, with no clear D. V lost 2 bases and J lost 8, with 3 bases in between. Germline V gene lookup returns CDR1 SEHNR and CDR2 FQNEAQ (reference sequence). CDR3 length: 11 amino acids.

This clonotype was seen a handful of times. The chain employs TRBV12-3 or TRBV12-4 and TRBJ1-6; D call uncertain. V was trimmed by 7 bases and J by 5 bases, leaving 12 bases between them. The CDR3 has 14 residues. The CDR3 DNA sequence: TGTGCCAGCACCGCGGGTCGGAATAATTCACCCCTCCACTTT. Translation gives CASTAGRNNSPLHF.

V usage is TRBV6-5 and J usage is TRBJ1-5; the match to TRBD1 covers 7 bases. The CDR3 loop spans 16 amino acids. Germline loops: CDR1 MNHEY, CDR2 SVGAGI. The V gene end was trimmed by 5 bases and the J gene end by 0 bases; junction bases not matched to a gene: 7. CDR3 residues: CASSAYTGDSNQPQHF. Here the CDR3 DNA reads TGTGCCAGCAGTGCGTATACAGGGGATAGCAATCAGCCCCAGCATTTT.

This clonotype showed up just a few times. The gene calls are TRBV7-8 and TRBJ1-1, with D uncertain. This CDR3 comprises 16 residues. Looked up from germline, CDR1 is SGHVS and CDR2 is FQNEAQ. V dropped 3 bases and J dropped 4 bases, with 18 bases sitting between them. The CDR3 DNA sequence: TGTGCCAGCAGCTTTCCAAAATACCGGGAGGGCACTGAAGCTTTCTTT. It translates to CASSFPKYREGTEAFF.

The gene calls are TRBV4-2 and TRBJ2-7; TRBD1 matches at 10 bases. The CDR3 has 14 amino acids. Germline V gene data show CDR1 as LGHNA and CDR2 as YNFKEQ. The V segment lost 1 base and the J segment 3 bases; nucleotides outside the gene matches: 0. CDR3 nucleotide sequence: TGTGCCAGCAGCCAAGGGGACAGGGGCTACGAGCAGTACTTC. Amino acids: CASSQGDRGYEQYF.

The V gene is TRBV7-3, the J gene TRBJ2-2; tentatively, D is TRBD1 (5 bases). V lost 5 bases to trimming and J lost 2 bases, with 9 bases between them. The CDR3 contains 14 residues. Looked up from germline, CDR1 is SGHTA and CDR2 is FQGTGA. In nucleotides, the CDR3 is TGTGCCAGCAGCAACGACAGAAACACCGGGGAGCTGTTTTTT. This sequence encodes CASSNDRNTGELFF.

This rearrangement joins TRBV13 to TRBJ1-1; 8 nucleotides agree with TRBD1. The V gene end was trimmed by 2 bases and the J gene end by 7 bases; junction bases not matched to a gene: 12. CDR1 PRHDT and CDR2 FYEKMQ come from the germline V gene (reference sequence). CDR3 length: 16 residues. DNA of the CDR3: TGTGCCAGCAGCTTACCCCCCGGACAGGGCTTTCATGAAGCTTTCTTT. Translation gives CASSLPPGQGFHEAFF.

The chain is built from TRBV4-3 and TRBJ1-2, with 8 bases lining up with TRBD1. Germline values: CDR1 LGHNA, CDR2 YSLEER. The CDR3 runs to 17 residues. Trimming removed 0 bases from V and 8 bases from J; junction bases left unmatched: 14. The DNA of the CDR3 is TGCGCCAGCAGCCAAGACTTGACAGGGGCTGGGAGAAGAGGCTACACCTTC. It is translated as CASSQDLTGAGRRGYTF.

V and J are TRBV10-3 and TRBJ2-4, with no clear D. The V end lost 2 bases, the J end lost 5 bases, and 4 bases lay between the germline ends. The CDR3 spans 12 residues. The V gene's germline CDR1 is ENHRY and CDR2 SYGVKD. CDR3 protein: CAISEPENIQYF. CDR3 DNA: TGTGCCATCAGTGAGCCAGAAAACATTCAGTACTTC.

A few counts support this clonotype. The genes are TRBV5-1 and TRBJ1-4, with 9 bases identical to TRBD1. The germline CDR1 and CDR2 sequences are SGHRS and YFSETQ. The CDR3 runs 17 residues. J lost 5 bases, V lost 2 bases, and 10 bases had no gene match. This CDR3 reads CASSFGTGLIGNEKLFF. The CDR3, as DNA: TGCGCCAGCAGCTTTGGGACAGGGTTGATTGGAAATGAAAAACTGTTTTTT.

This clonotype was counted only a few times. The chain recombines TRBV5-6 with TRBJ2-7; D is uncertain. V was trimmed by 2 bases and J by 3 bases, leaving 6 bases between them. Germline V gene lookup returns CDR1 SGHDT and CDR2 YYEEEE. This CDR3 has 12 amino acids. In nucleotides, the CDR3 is TGTGCCAGCAGCTTCAGTGGCTACGAGCAGTACTTC. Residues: CASSFSGYEQYF.

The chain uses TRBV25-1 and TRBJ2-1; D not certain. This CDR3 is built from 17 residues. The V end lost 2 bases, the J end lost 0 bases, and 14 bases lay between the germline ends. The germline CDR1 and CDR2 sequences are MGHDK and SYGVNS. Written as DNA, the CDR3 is TGTGCCAGCAGTGAACGGCGACTGTCGAGCTCCTACAATGAGCAGTTCTTC. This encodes CASSERRLSSSYNEQFF.